These 18 T cell receptor beta chains were all obtained from the same sample, sequenced in a study of vaccination and CD4 T cells after COVID-19. Treatment described: roughly 10-day PBMC culture with coronavirus spike peptide pools or control peptides (ViraFEST assay). These receptors are not linked to any known antigen. Oncomine TCR Beta short-read sequencing was applied to DNA from cultured CD4+ T cells. TCRdb recomputed calls from the PCR reads with MiXCR, one row per CDR3 protein. The repertoire holds some 19,000 distinct CDR3 sequences, around two fifths seen once, with 13% to 15% in the top ten. Material for sequencing was cultured CD4+ T cells from blood. These receptors were obtained from a human donor with COVID-19.

This clonotype was found a few times. This chain joins TRBV24-1 and TRBJ2-5; the match to TRBD1 covers 9 bases. CDR3 length equals 16 residues. CDR1 is KGHDR and CDR2 is SFDVKD in the germline V gene. V lost 3 bases, J lost 7 bases, and 11 bases stayed unmatched. CDR3 nucleotides: TGTGCCACCAGTGATGCGGACAGGGGTCCAGCCGCGACCCAGTACTTC. It is translated as CATSDADRGPAATQYF.

This chain links TRBV12-3 or TRBV12-4 with TRBJ1-6; D is ambiguous. V lost 3 bases, J lost 5 bases, and 8 bases lay in between. The CDR3 sequence is 14 residues long. The CDR3 region is CASSFRRNNSPLHF. The CDR3 DNA follows: TGTGCCAGCAGTTTCCGGCGAAATAATTCACCCCTCCACTTT.

This chain joins TRBV4-3 and TRBJ2-3; weak D call: TRBD2 (6 bases). Trimming took 1 base from V and 5 from J, leaving 16 bases between them. This CDR3 contains 16 residues. Per germline, CDR1 LGHNA and CDR2 YSLEER. The chain's CDR3 is CASSQAFGGGEDTQYF. CDR3 nucleotide sequence: TGCGCCAGCAGCCAAGCCTTCGGAGGCGGGGAAGATACGCAGTATTTT.

The chain combines TRBV19 with TRBJ2-3; perhaps TRBD1 as D (5 bases). The V end lost 7 bases, the J end lost 2 bases, and 13 bases lay between the germline ends. Germline lookup yields CDR1 LNHDA and CDR2 SQIVND (reference sequence). The CDR3 covers 14 residues. CDR3 amino acids: CASTTGIYTDTQYF. The CDR3 region has the DNA TGTGCCAGTACCACAGGTATATACACAGATACGCAGTATTTT.

This rearrangement joins TRBV20-1 to TRBJ2-6; 8 positions match TRBD1. This CDR3 region has 15 residues. Germline CDR1 DFQATT, CDR2 SNEGSKA (reference sequence). J gave up 0 bases and V 4 bases, and 2 bases lay outside the gene matches. The CDR3 DNA is TGCAGTGCTACGGACAGGGCCTCTGGGGCCAACGTCCTGACTTTC. It encodes CSATDRASGANVLTF.

This clonotype was counted once. The genes are TRBV27 and TRBJ1-1; D is undetermined. CDR1 is MNHEY, CDR2 SMNVEV, per germline (reference sequence). The ends were cut back, 5 bases at V and 4 bases at J, with 11 bases in the middle. CDR3 size: 13 residues. CDR3 in DNA: TGTGCCAGCAGTGGCAAGAGGTTCACTGAAGCTTTCTTT. Translated: CASSGKRFTEAFF.

The chain has TRBV11-2 and TRBJ2-5, with 7 bases that match TRBD2. Unmatched junction bases numbered 3, after V lost 5 bases and J lost 3 bases. Germline CDR1 SGHAT, CDR2 FQNNGV. The CDR3 spans 13 residues. This CDR3 is CASSHGTKETQYF. For the CDR3, the DNA is TGTGCCAGCAGCCACGGGACTAAAGAGACCCAGTACTTC.

Worth noting for this clonotype: With a much larger clone just one base away, this may be a read error. The chain has TRBV7-6 and TRBJ2-7; tentatively, D is TRBD1 (6 bases). V was pared by 2 bases and J by 6 bases, with 11 bases between. The CDR3 is made up of 13 amino acids. CDR1 is SGHVS, CDR2 FNYEAQ, per germline. CDR3 sequence reads: CASSLSRGCEQYF. In nucleotides, the CDR3 is TGTGCCAGCAGCTTATCCAGGGGCTGCGAGCAGTACTTC.

Relative to its sample, this clonotype is medium-sized. This chain uses TRBV15 with TRBJ1-2, with D hard to call. The V end was cut by 0 bases, the J end by 1 base, with 6 bases between. The CDR3 has 14 residues. Germline V CDR1 and CDR2: LNHNV, YYDKDF (reference sequence). The CDR3 sequence is CATSRDRDNYGYTF. CDR3 nucleotide sequence: TGTGCCACCAGCAGAGATCGGGATAACTATGGCTACACCTTC.

The rearrangement links TRBV6-2 or TRBV6-3 to TRBJ2-1; D gene ambiguous. The CDR3 runs 14 residues. CDR1 MNHEY and CDR2 SVGEGT come from the germline V gene. V dropped 10 bases and J dropped 6 bases, with 19 bases sitting between them. The CDR3 nucleotides read TGTGCCACCTCAACGCCGATTAGGAGCAATGAGCAGTTCTTC. Its protein product is CATSTPIRSNEQFF.

The gene calls are TRBV7-2 and TRBJ2-6; perhaps TRBD2 as D (6 bases). V dropped 2 bases and J dropped 1 base, with 15 bases sitting between them. The CDR3 runs to 18 residues. CDR1 SGHTA and CDR2 FQGNSA come from the germline V gene. CDR3 sequence reads: CASSLISGLGSGANVLTF. The CDR3 DNA is TGTGCCAGCAGCTTAATCAGCGGGCTAGGGTCTGGGGCCAACGTCCTGACTTTC.

Only a few counts were recorded for this clonotype. V gene TRBV2 combines with J gene TRBJ1-2; D is unclear. Germline V gene sequence: CDR1 SNHLY, CDR2 FYNNEI. Trimming removed 8 bases at V and 7 bases at J, with 17 bases between. This CDR3 is 13 amino acids long. As DNA, the CDR3 is TGTGCCAGCGCTAGGTCAGGTCTGAGTGGCTACACCTTC. Translated: CASARSGLSGYTF.

The CDR3 sequence: CASRPGQGISSYNSPLHF. Here the CDR3 DNA reads TGTGCCAGCAGACCGGGACAGGGAATTAGCTCCTATAATTCACCCCTCCACTTT. The chain is built from TRBV6-1 and TRBJ1-6, with 9 bases that match TRBD1. J lost 0 bases, V lost 6 bases, and 9 bases had no gene match. The CDR3 is made up of 18 amino acids. Germline values: CDR1 MNHNS, CDR2 SASEGT.

The chain links TRBV6-2 or TRBV6-3 to TRBJ2-2; maybe TRBD1 (6 bases). The V and J ends lost 6 bases and 5 bases respectively, with 13 bases between them. The CDR3 is made up of 14 amino acids. CDR1 and CDR2 (germline): MNHEY, SVGEGT. CDR3 amino acids: CASRADRQTGELFF. As DNA, the CDR3 is TGTGCCAGCAGGGCGGACAGACAAACCGGGGAGCTGTTTTTT.

This chain's CDR3 is CASSFSGQGNRRTEAFF. CDR3 nucleotides: TGTGCCAGCAGTTTCTCGGGACAGGGTAATCGGAGGACTGAAGCTTTCTTT. J is TRBJ1-1 and V is TRBV12-3 or TRBV12-4, with 9 nucleotides matching TRBD1. The CDR3 totals 17 residues. V shed 3 bases and J 5 bases; nucleotides not matched to a gene: 13.

The chain links TRBV6-1 to TRBJ2-7; D may match TRBD1 or TRBD2 (5 bases each). With 6 bases removed from V and 0 bases from J, the gap between germline ends came to 12 bases. This CDR3 has 14 residues. CDR1 and CDR2 from the germline V gene are MNHNS and SASEGT. DNA of the CDR3: TGTGCCAGCAGGCTGGCAGGGAGCTCCTACGAGCAGTACTTC. Translating gives CASRLAGSSYEQYF.

This rearrangement joins TRBV4-2 to TRBJ2-2, with D possibly matching TRBD1 (5 bases). CDR1 LGHNA and CDR2 YNFKEQ come from the germline V gene. Trimming pared 0 bases from V and 1 base from J, leaving 6 bases between. This CDR3 is built from 15 residues. The DNA for the CDR3 is TGTGCCAGCAGCCAAGAGACAGAGAACACCGGGGAGCTGTTTTTT. It translates to CASSQETENTGELFF.

The chain has TRBV6-1 and TRBJ1-6, with 7 bases matching TRBD1. Germline CDR1 and CDR2: MNHNS and SASEGT. The CDR3 sequence is 18 residues long. V lost 6 bases and J lost 5; bases outside the gene matches: 16. Here the CDR3 reads CASSRQGSTTSHNSPLHF. The CDR3, as DNA: TGTGCCAGCAGCCGACAGGGATCTACAACAAGTCATAATTCACCCCTCCACTTT.